This T cell receptor (beta chain) was sequenced in a study of persistence of HIV-infected CD4 T cells. Looked up from germline, CDR1 is LNHDA and CDR2 is SQIVND (reference sequence). This CDR3 region has 15 residues. The junction had 5 bases not matched to a gene; V was cut back by 6 bases and J by 4 bases. The immunoSEQ assay was version 4, run in survey mode. The repertoire was sequenced with immunoSEQ multiplex PCR; TCRdb's copy has only in-frame clones and lacks some. The repertoire holds about 36,000 clones, with about 83% as singletons. About this clone: What it binds is not known.

An overlapping HIV-1 Gag peptide pool stimulated these cells at about 0.94 ug/peptide/mL. Sorted nonresponding memory CD4+ T cells were CD40L-negative, CD69-negative, CD45RO-high. The sequenced sample was cultured CD4+ T cells from PBMCs, obtained from a patient who received antiretroviral therapy. The source is an adult with HIV. The donor label of this sample is uncertain. The V gene is TRBV19, the J gene TRBJ1-5; TRBD1 matches 11 bases. The CDR3 sequence is CASSPDRGLNQPQHF. The CDR3 nucleotides are TGTGCCAGTAGCCCGGACAGGGGGCTAAATCAGCCCCAGCATTTT.